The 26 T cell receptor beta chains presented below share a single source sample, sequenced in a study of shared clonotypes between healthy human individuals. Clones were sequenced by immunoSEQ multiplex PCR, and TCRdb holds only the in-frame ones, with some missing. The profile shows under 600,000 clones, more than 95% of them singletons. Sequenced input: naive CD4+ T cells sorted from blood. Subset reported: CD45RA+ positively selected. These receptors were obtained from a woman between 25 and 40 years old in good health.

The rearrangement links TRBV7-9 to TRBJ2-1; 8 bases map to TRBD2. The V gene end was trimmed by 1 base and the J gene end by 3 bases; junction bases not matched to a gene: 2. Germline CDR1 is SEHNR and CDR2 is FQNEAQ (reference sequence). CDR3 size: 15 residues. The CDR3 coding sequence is TGTGCCAGCAGCTTAGAAACTAGCGGCTACAATGAGCAGTTCTTC. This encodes CASSLETSGYNEQFF.

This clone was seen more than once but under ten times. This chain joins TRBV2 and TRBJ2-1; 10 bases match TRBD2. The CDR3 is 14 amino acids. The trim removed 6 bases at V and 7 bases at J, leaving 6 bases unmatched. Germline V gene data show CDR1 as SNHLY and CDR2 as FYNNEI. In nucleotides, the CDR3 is TGTGCCAGCAGGGCTAGCGGGAGTAGTAATGAGCAGTTCTTC. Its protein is CASRASGSSNEQFF.

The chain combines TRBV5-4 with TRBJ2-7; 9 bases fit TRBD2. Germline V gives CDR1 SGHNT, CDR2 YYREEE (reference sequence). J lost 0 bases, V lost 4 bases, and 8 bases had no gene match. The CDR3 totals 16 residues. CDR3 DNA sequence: TGTGCCAGCAGCCCTGGATTAGCGGGAGTCTCCTACGAGCAGTACTTC. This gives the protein CASSPGLAGVSYEQYF.

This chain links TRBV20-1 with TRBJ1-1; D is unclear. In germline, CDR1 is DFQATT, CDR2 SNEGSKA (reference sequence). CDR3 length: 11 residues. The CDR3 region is CTWARSTEAFF. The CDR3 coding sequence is TGCACCTGGGCCCGCTCGACTGAAGCTTTCTTT.

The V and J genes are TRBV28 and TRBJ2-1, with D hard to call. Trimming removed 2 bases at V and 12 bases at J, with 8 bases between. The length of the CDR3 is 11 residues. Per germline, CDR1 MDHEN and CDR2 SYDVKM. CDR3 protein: CASSLPVGQFF. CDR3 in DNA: TGTGCCAGCAGTTTACCCGTGGGGCAGTTCTTC.

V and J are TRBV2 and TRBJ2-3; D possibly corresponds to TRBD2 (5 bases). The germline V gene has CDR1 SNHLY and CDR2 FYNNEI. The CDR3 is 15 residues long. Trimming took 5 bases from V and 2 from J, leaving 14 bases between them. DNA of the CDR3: TGTGCCAGCAGTCCGAGCGGAGCGACCACAGATACGCAGTATTTT. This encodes CASSPSGATTDTQYF.

This chain's CDR3 is CASSLTDYGYTF. The CDR3 bases are TGTGCCAGCAGTCTGACTGACTATGGCTACACCTTC. V and J are TRBV25-1 and TRBJ1-2; no definite D call. CDR3 length equals 12 residues. The V and J ends lost 5 bases and 3 bases respectively, with 7 bases between them. Germline V lookup: CDR1 MGHDK, CDR2 SYGVNS.

The CDR3 sequence is CASTHGGYTEAFF. CDR3 DNA: TGTGCCAGCACCCACGGGGGATACACTGAAGCTTTCTTT. J is TRBJ1-1 and V is TRBV6-5; TRBD1 might be the D (5 bases). Germline CDR1 reads MNHEY; CDR2 reads SVGAGI. Deletions cut 7 bases from V and 3 bases from J, with 12 bases between. The CDR3 loop spans 13 amino acids.

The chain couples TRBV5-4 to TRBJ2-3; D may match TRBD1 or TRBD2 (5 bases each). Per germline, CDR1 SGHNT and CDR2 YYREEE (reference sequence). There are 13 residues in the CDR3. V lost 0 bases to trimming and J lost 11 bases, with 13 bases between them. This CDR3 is CASSLASGTWQYF. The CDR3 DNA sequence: TGTGCCAGCAGCTTGGCCTCGGGGACCTGGCAGTATTTT.

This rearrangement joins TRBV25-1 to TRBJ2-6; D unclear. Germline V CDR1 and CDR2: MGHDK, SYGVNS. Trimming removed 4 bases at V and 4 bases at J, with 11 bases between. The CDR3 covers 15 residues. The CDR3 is CASSVAGSGANVLTF. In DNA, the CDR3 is TGTGCCAGCAGTGTAGCCGGAAGCGGGGCCAACGTCCTGACTTTC.

CDR3 DNA: TGTGCCAGCAGTGACTCTTTCCCGGCGGGAGGGTCCAGAAATGAGCAGTTCTTC. Protein product: CASSDSFPAGGSRNEQFF. The V and J genes are TRBV6-4 and TRBJ2-1; 9 nucleotides line up with TRBD2. The CDR3 contains 18 residues. Looked up from germline, CDR1 is MRHNA and CDR2 is SNTAGT. V lost 0 bases, J lost 7 bases, and 13 bases stayed unmatched.

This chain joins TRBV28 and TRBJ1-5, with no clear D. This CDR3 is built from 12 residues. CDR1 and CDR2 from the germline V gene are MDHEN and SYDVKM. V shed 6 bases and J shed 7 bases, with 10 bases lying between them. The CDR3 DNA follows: TGTGCCAGCAGCTGGGTTTCACAGCCCCAGCATTTT. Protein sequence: CASSWVSQPQHF.

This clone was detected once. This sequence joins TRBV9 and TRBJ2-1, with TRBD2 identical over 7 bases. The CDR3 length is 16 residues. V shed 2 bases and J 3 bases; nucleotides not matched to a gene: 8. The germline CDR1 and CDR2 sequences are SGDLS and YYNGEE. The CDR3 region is CASSVTAGEVYNEQFF. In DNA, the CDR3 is TGTGCCAGCAGCGTTACTGCGGGAGAAGTCTACAATGAGCAGTTCTTC.

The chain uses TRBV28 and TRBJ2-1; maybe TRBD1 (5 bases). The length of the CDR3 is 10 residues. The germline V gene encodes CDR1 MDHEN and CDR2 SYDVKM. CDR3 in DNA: TGTGCAACAGGAAACAATGAGCAGTTCTTC. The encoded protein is CATGNNEQFF.

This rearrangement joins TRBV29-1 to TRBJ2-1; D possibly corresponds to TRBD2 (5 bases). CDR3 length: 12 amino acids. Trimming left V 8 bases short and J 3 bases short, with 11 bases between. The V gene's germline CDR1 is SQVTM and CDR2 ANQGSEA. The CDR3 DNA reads TGCAGCATCGGGGTCCTCTACAATGAGCAGTTCTTC. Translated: CSIGVLYNEQFF.

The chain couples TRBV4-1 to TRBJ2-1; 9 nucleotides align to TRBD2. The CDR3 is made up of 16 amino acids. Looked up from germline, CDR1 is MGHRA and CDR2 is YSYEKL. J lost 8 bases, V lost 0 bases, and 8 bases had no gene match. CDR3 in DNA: TGCGCCAGCAGCCAAGAAGGTCTAGCGGGACGAGATGAGCAGTTCTTC. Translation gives CASSQEGLAGRDEQFF.

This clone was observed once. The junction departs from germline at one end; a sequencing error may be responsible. CDR3 bases: TGTGCCATCCGTGATAAAGACCGCACTGAAGCTTTCTTT. Translation gives CAIRDKDRTEAFF. The V gene is TRBV10-3, the J gene TRBJ1-1; no definite D call. Looked up from germline, CDR1 is ENHRY and CDR2 is SYGVKD. This CDR3 has 13 residues.

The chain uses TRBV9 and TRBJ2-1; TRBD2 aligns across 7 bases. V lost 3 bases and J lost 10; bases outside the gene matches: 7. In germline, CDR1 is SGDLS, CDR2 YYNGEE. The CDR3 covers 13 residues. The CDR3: CASSAPLASEQFF. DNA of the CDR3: TGTGCCAGCAGCGCCCCACTAGCGTCGGAGCAGTTCTTC.

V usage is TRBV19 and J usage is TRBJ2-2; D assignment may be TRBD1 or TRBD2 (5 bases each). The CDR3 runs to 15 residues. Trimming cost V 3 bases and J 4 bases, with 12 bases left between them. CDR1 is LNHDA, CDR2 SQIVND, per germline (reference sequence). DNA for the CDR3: TGTGCCAGTAGTATTGGGGACCGAATCACCGGGGAGCTGTTTTTT. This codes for CASSIGDRITGELFF.

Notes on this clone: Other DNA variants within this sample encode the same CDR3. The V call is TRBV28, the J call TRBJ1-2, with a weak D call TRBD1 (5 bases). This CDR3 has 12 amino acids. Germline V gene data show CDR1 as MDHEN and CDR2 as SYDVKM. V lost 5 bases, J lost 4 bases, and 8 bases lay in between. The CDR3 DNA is TGTGCCAGCAGTCGGGACCGCTATGGCTACACCTTC. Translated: CASSRDRYGYTF.

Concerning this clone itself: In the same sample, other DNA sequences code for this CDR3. CDR3 sequence: CASSYGTSGNYEQYF. As DNA, the CDR3 is TGTGCCAGCAGTTACGGGACTAGCGGAAACTACGAGCAGTACTTC. The chain links TRBV6-5 to TRBJ2-7; 11 bases are a match to TRBD2. Germline assignment: CDR1 MNHEY and CDR2 SVGAGI. CDR3 length: 15 residues. V gave up 2 bases and J gave up 3 bases; unmatched junction bases: 3.

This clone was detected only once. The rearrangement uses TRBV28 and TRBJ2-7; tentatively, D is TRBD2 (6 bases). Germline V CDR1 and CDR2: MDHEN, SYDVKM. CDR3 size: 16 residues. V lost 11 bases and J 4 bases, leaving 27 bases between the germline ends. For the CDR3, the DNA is TGTGCCTGCTCCAAATCGGACTGGGGGAGGATGTACGAGCAGTACTTC. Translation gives CACSKSDWGRMYEQYF. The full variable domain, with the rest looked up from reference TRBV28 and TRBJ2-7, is DVKVTQSSRYLVKRTGEKVFLECVQDMDHENMFWYRQDPGLGLRLIYFSYDVKMKEKGDIPEGYSVSREKKERFSLILESASTNQTSMYLCACSKSDWGRMYEQYFGPGTRLTVT.

The chain's CDR3 is CASSLGGLAPNEQYF. Here the CDR3 DNA reads TGCGCCAGCAGCTTGGGGGGACTTGCTCCTAACGAGCAGTACTTC. This chain joins TRBV5-1 and TRBJ2-7, with TRBD2 as a possible D gene (6 bases). The V gene's germline CDR1 is SGHRS and CDR2 YFSETQ. Trimming shortened V by 0 bases and J by 5 bases, and 15 bases separated the two germline ends. The CDR3 consists of 15 residues.

CDR3 in amino acids: CASRARADGNEKLFF. The CDR3, as DNA: TGTGCCAGCAGGGCTAGGGCCGACGGTAATGAAAAACTGTTTTTT. V is TRBV6-5 and J is TRBJ1-4; the D is unclear. Trimming left V 6 bases short and J 4 bases short, with 15 bases between. Germline lookup yields CDR1 MNHEY and CDR2 SVGAGI. The CDR3 length is 15 residues.

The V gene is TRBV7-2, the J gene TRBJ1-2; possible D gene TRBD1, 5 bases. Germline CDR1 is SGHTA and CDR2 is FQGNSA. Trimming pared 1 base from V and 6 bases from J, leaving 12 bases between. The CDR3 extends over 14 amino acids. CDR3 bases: TGTGCCAGCAGCTTAGAGTCAGGGTGGGATGGCTACACCTTC. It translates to CASSLESGWDGYTF.

CDR3 DNA: TGTGCCAGCAGCGCCGTCCCGGGGGTCGGGGGCTACACCTTC. Translated: CASSAVPGVGGYTF. The chain combines TRBV13 with TRBJ1-2; TRBD1 might be the D (5 bases). CDR3 length: 14 residues. The ends were cut back, 5 bases at V and 8 bases at J, with 18 bases in the middle. CDR1 PRHDT and CDR2 FYEKMQ come from the germline V gene (reference sequence). Filled out from reference TRBV13 and TRBJ1-2, the complete variable domain reads AAGVIQSPRHLIKEKRETATLKCYPIPRHDTVYWYQQGPGQDPQFLISFYEKMQSDKGSIPDRFSAQQFSDYHSELNMSSLELGDSALYFCASSAVPGVGGYTFGSGTRLTVV.